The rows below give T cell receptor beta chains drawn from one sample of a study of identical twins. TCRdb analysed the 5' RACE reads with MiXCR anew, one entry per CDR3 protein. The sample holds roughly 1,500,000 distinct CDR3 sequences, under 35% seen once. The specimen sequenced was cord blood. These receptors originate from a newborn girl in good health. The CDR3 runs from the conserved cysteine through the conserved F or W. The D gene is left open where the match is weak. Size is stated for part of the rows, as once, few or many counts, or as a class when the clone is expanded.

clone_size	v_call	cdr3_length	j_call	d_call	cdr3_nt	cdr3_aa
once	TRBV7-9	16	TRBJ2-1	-	TGTGCCAGCAGCTTATCCGGGACCCAAAGGGCCAATGAGCGGTTCTTC	CASSLSGTQRANERFF
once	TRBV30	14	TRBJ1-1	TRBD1	TGTGCCTGGAGTCCGGACAGGCTAACCCCTGAAGCTTTCTTT	CAWSPDRLTPEAFF
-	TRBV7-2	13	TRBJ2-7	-	TGTGCCAGCAGTAATGGACTTTCCTACGACCAGTACTTC	CASSNGLSYDQYF
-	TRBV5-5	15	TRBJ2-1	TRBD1	TGTGCCAGCATTACAGGGACAGGGTCCTACAATGAGCAGTTCTTC	CASITGTGSYNEQFF
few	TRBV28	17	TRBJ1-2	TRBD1	TGTGCCAGCAGTTTTGGTAATCCCCGGGACAGGTACTATGGCTACACCTTC	CASSFGNPRDRYYGYTF
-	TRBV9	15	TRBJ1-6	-	TGTGCCAGCAGCCTTCTCGGGGATTTGAATTCACCCCTCCACTTT	CASSLLGDLNSPLHF
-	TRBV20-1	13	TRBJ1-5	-	TGCAGTGCTAGAATCAAGGGCAACCAGCCCCAGCATTTT	CSARIKGNQPQHF
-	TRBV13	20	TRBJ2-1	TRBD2	TGTGCCAACAGCCGCGCGATAGATTCTCTAGCGGGGGGGCCTAACGATGAGCAGTTCTTC	CANSRAIDSLAGGPNDEQFF
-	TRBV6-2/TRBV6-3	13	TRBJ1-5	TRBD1	TGTGCCAGCAGACAGGGGAGGGAGCAGCCCCAGCATTTT	CASRQGREQPQHF
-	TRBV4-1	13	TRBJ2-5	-	TGCGCCAGCAGCCAGGTCGCTCTGGAGACCCAGTACTTC	CASSQVALETQYF
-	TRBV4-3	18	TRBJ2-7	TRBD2	TGCGCCAGCAGCCAAACGGGACTAGCGGGGGGACCTTTCAATGAGCAGTACTTC	CASSQTGLAGGPFNEQYF
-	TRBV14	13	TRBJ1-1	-	TGTGCCAGCAGCCAATCTCTCTACACTGAAGCTTTCTTT	CASSQSLYTEAFF
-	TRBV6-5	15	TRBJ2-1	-	TGTGCCAGCAGTTACATGAGGAGCTCCTACAATGAGCAGTTCTTC	CASSYMRSSYNEQFF
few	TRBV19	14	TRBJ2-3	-	TGTGCCAGTAGTATAGGATGGGGACGAAGTACGCAGTATTTT	CASSIGWGRSTQYF
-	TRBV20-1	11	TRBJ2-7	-	TGCAGTGCTACCAAGGACGGCGAGCAGTACTTC	CSATKDGEQYF
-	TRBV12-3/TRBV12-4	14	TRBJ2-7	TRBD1	TGTGCCAGCACGAGGGGGACAGAGACCTACGAGCAGTACTTC	CASTRGTETYEQYF
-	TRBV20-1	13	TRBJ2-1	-	TGCAGTGTCCGTCAGCGGGCCCTAGGAGAGCAGTTCTTC	CSVRQRALGEQFF
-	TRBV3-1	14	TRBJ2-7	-	TGTGCCAGCAGCCTGACTAGTTTGGCCTACGAGCAGTACTTC	CASSLTSLAYEQYF